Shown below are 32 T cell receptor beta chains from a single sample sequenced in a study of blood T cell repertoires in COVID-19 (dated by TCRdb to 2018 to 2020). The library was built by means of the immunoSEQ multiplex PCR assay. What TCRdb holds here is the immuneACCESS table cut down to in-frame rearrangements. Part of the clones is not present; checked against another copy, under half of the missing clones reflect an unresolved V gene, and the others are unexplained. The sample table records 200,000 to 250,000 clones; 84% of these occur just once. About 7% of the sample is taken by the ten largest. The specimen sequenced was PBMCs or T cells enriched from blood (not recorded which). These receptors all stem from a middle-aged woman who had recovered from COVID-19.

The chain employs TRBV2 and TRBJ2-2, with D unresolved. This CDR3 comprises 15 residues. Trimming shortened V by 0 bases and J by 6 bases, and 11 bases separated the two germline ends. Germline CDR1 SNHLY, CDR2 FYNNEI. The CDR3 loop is CASSEARLTSGELFF. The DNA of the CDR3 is TGTGCCAGCAGTGAAGCGCGCCTTACCTCCGGGGAGCTGTTTTTT.

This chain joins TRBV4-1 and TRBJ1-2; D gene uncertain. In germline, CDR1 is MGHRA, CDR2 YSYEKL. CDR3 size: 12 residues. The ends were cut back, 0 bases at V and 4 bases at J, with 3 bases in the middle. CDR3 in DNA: TGCGCCAGCAGCCAAGATAGCTATGGCTACACCTTC. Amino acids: CASSQDSYGYTF.

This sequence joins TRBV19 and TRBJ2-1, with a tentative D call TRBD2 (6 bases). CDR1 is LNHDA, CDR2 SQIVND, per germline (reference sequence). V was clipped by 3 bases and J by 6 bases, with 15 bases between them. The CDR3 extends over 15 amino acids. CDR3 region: CASSIWTKRPNEQFF. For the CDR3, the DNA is TGTGCCAGTAGTATTTGGACTAAAAGGCCCAATGAGCAGTTCTTC.

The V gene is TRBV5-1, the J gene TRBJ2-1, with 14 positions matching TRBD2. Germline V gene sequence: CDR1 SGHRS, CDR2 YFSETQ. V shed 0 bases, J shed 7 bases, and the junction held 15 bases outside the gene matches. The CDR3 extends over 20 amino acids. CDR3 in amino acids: CASSLGPGTSGSWRINEQFF. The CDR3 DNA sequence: TGCGCCAGCAGCTTGGGCCCCGGGACTAGCGGGAGCTGGCGCATTAATGAGCAGTTCTTC.

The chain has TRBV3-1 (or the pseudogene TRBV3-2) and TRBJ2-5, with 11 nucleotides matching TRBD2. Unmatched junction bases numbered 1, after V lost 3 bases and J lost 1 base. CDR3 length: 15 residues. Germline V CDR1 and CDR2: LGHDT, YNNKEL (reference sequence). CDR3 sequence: CASSQTSGVQETQYF. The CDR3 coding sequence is TGTGCCAGCAGCCAGACTAGCGGGGTCCAAGAGACCCAGTACTTC.

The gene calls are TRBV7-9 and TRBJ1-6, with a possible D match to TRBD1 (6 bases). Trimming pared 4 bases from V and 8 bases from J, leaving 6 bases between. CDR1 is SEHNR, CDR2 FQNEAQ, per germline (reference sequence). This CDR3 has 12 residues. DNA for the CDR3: TGTGCCAGCAGCTCAGGGGATTCACCCCTCCACTTT. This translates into CASSSGDSPLHF.

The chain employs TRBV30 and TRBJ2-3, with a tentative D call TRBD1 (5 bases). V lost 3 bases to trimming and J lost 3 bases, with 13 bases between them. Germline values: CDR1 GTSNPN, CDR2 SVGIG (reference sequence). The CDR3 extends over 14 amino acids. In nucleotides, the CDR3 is TGTGCCTGGAGGAACAGGTTCGGGACAGATACGCAGTATTTT. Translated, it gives CAWRNRFGTDTQYF.

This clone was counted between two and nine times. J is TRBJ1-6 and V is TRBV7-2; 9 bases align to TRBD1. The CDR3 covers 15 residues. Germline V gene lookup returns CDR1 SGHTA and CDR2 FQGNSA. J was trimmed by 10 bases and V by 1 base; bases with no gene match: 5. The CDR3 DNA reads TGTGCCAGCAGCTTAGGTTCGACAGGGGGATCACCCCTCCACTTT. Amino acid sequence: CASSLGSTGGSPLHF.

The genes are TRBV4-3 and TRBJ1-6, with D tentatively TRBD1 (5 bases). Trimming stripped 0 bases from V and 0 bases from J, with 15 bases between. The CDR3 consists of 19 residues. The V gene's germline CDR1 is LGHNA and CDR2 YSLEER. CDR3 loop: CASSQENGRGNSYNSPLHF. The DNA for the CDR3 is TGCGCCAGCAGCCAAGAAAACGGGAGGGGAAACTCCTATAATTCACCCCTCCACTTT.

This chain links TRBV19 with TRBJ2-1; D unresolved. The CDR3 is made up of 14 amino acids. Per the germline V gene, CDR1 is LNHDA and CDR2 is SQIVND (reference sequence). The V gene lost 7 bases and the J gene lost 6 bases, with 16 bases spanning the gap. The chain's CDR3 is CASNDNPNINEQFF. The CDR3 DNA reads TGTGCCAGTAACGATAACCCCAACATCAATGAGCAGTTCTTC.

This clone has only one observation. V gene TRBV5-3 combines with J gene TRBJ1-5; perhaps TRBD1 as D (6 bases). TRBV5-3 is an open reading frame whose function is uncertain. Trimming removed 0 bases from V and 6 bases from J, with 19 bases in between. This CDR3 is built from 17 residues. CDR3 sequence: CARSLVFRQGFGQPQHF. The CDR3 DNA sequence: TGTGCCAGAAGCTTGGTTTTTCGGCAGGGGTTTGGTCAGCCCCAGCATTTT.

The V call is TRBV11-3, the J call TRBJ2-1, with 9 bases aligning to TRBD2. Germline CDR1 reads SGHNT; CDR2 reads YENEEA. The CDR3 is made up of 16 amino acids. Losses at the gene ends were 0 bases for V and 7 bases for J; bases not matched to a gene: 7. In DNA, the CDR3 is TGTGCCAGCAGCTTAGATCTTAGCGGGGGTGGGAATGAGCAGTTCTTC. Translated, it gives CASSLDLSGGGNEQFF.

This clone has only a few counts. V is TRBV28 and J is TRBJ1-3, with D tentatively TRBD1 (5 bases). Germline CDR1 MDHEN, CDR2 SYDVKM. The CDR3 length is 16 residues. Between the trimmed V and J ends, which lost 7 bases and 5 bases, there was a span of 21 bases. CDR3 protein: CASNLSGGSQRNTIYF. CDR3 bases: TGTGCCAGCAACCTATCCGGGGGGTCCCAAAGAAACACCATATATTTT.

CDR3 protein: CASSQPSGRGTEAFF. For the CDR3, the DNA is TGTGCCAGCAGCCAACCCTCTGGACGGGGCACTGAAGCTTTCTTT. The chain carries TRBV7-9 and TRBJ1-1; no definite D call. Germline V gives CDR1 SEHNR, CDR2 FQNEAQ (reference sequence). The CDR3 is 15 residues long. With 5 bases removed from V and 4 bases from J, the gap between germline ends came to 17 bases.

The CDR3 protein is CASSYSLGGIDTQYF. The DNA for the CDR3 is TGTGCCAGCAGTTACTCCCTGGGAGGGATAGATACGCAGTATTTT. The V call is TRBV6-5, the J call TRBJ2-3; 7 bases align to TRBD2. The ends lost 0 bases at V and 5 bases at J; junction bases unmatched: 5. This CDR3 has 15 amino acids. Germline V gene data show CDR1 as MNHEY and CDR2 as SVGAGI.

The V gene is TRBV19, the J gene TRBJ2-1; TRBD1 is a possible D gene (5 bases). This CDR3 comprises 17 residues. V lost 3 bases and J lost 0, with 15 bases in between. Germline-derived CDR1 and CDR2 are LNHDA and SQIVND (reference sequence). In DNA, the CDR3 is TGTGCCAGTAGTATTCGGGCAGGGTCCAGCTCCTACAATGAGCAGTTCTTC. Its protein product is CASSIRAGSSSYNEQFF.

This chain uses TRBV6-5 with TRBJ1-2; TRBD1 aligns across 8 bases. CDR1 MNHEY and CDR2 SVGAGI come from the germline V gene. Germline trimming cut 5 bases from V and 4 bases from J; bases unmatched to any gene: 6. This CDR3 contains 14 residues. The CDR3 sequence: CASSPGQGRYGYTF. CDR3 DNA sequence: TGTGCCAGCAGTCCAGGACAGGGCCGCTATGGCTACACCTTC.

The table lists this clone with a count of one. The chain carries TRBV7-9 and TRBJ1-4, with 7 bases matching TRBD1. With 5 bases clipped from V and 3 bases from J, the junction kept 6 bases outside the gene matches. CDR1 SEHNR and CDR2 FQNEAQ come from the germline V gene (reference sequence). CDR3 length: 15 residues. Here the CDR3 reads CASSPNRGPNEKLFF. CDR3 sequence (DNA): TGTGCCAGCAGCCCTAATAGGGGGCCTAATGAAAAACTGTTTTTT.

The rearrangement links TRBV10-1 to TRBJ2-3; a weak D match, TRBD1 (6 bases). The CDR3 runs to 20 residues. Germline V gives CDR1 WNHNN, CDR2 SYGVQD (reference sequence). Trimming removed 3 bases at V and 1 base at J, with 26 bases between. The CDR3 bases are TGCGCCAGCAGTGAATTTACAGGGACAAGCCCCCCCCAACGCACAGATACGCAGTATTTT. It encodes CASSEFTGTSPPQRTDTQYF.

The chain's CDR3 is CASSPRDTSNPTAFSYEQYF. The CDR3 region has the DNA TGCGCCAGCAGCCCCCGGGACACCTCGAACCCAACCGCCTTTTCCTACGAGCAGTACTTC. The chain employs TRBV5-1 and TRBJ2-7; perhaps TRBD1 as D (6 bases). The CDR3 totals 20 residues. The V end lost 4 bases, the J end lost 1 base, and 30 bases lay between the germline ends. In germline, CDR1 is SGHRS, CDR2 YFSETQ.

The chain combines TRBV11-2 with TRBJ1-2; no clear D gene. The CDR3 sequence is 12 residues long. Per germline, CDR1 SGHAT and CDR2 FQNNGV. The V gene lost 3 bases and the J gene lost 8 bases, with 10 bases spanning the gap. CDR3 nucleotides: TGTGCCAGCAGCTTTGCAGGTCAAGGCTACACCTTC. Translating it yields CASSFAGQGYTF.

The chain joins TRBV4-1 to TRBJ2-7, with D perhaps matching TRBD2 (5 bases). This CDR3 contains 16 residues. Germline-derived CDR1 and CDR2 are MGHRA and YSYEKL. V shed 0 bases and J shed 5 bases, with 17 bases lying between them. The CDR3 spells CASSQDYIRRGNEQYF. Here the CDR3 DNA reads TGCGCCAGCAGCCAAGATTATATCAGGCGAGGGAACGAGCAGTACTTC.

Here the CDR3 reads CASSVSQSNEKLFF. DNA for the CDR3: TGTGCCAGCAGCGTATCACAGAGTAATGAAAAACTGTTTTTT. The chain uses TRBV9 and TRBJ1-4; D is unresolved. CDR3 size: 14 residues. Germline CDR1 and CDR2: SGDLS and YYNGEE. Between the trimmed V and J ends, which lost 1 base and 4 bases, there was a span of 8 bases.

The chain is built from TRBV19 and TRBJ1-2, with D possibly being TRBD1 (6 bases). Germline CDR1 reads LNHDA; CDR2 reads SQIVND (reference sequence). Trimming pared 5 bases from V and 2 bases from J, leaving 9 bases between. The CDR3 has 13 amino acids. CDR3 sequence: CASSSDRNYGYTF. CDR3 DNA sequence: TGTGCCAGTAGTTCCGACAGGAACTATGGCTACACCTTC.

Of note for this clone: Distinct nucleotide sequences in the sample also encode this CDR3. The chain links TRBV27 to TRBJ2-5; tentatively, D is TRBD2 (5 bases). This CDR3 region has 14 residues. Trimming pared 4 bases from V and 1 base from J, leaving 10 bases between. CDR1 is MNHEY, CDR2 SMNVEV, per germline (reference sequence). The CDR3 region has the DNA TGTGCCAGCAGTTCTTGGGGAGTCCAAGAGACCCAGTACTTC. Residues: CASSSWGVQETQYF.

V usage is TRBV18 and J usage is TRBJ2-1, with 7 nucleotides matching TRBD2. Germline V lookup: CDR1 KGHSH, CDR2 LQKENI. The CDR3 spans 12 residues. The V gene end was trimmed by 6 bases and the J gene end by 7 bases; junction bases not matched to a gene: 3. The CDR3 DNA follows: TGTGCCAGCTCGACTAGCTGGAATGAGCAGTTCTTC. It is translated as CASSTSWNEQFF.

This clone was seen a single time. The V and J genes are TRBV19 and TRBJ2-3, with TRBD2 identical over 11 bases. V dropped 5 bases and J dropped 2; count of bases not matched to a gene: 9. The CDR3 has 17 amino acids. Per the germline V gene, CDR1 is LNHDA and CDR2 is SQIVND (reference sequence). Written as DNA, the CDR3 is TGTGCCAGTAGTTCGGCCCAACTAGCGGGAGACACAGATACGCAGTATTTT. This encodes CASSSAQLAGDTDTQYF. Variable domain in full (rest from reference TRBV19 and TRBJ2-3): DGGITQSPKYLFRKEGQNVTLSCEQNLNHDAMYWYRQDPGQGLRLIYYSQIVNDFQKGDIAEGYSVSREKKESFPLTVTSAQKNPTAFYLCASSSAQLAGDTDTQYFGPGTRLTVL.

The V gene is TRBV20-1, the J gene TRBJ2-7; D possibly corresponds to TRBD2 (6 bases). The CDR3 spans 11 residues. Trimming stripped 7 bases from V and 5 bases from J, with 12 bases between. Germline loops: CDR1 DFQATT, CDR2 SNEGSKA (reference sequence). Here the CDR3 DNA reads TGCAGTGTCGGGGGTCTGGACGAGCAGTACTTC. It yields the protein CSVGGLDEQYF.

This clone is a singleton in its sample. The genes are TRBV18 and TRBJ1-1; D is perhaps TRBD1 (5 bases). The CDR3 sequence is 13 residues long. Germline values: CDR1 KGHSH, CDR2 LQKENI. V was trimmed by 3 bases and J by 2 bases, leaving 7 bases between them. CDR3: CASSPGLNTEAFF. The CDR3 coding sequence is TGTGCCAGCTCACCGGGGCTCAACACTGAAGCTTTCTTT.

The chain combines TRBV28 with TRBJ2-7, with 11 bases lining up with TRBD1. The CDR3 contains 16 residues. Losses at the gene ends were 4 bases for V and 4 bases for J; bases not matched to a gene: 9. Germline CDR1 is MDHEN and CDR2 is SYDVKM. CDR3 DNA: TGTGCCAGCAGTTACCCCCGGGACAGGGGGTCGTACGAGCAGTACTTC. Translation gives CASSYPRDRGSYEQYF.

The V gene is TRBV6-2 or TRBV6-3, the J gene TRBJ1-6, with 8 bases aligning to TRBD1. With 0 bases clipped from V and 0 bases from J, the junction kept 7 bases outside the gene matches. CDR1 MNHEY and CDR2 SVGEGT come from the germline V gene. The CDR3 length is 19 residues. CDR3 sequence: CASSYSGTGESSYNSPLHF. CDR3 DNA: TGTGCCAGCAGTTACTCCGGGACAGGTGAATCCTCCTATAATTCACCCCTCCACTTT.

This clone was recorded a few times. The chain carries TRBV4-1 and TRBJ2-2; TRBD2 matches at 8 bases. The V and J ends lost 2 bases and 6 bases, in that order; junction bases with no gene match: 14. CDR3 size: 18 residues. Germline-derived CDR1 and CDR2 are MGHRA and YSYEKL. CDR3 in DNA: TGCGCCAGCAGCCAAAAAGCCGGGGGGACTAGTCAGGCCGGGGAGCTGTTTTTT. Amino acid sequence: CASSQKAGGTSQAGELFF.